The 31 T cell receptor beta chains in this list originate from one sample, sequenced in a study of shared clonotypes between healthy human individuals. Assay: immunoSEQ multiplex PCR; the TCRdb copy retains only in-frame clones and omits some. This sample has some 240,000 clones, with 60% to 80% found just once. The sequencing input was memory CD4+ T cells sorted from blood. As for subset: CD45RA-negative fraction. Every receptor here comes from a man aged 25-45 years in good health.

The CDR3 region is CASSPRSGNEQFF. The CDR3 DNA sequence: TGTGCCAGCAGCCCTCGGTCAGGGAATGAGCAGTTCTTC. This chain links TRBV7-7 with TRBJ2-1; tentative D call: TRBD1 (5 bases). Per germline, CDR1 SSHAT and CDR2 FNYEAQ (reference sequence). The V and J ends lost 5 bases and 7 bases respectively, with 12 bases between them. The CDR3 extends over 13 amino acids.

The chain employs TRBV18 and TRBJ2-2; D remains unclear. V dropped 3 bases and J dropped 0 bases, with 5 bases sitting between them. The CDR3 consists of 14 residues. The germline CDR1 and CDR2 sequences are KGHSH and LQKENI. CDR3 DNA: TGTGCCAGCTCACCGGGTGCGAACACCGGGGAGCTGTTTTTT. Protein sequence: CASSPGANTGELFF. Full variable domain (missing parts from reference TRBV18 and TRBJ2-2): NAGVMQNPRHLVRRRGQEARLRCSPMKGHSHVYWYRQLPEEGLKFMVYLQKENIIDESGMPKERFSAEFPKEGPSILRIQQVVRGDSAAYFCASSPGANTGELFFGEGSRLTVL.

The gene calls are TRBV19 and TRBJ2-3; 8 positions match TRBD1. Germline V gene lookup returns CDR1 LNHDA and CDR2 SQIVND (reference sequence). There are 13 residues in the CDR3. The V and J ends lost 10 bases and 2 bases, in that order; junction bases with no gene match: 5. CDR3 residues: CATEDRVTDTQYF. As DNA, the CDR3 is TGTGCCACGGAGGACAGGGTCACAGATACGCAGTATTTT.

This chain connects TRBV5-1 to TRBJ2-2; D uncertain. CDR1 and CDR2 (germline): SGHRS, YFSETQ. Trimming left V 5 bases short and J 0 bases short, with 8 bases between. CDR3 length: 14 amino acids. CDR3 in amino acids: CASRTTANTGELFF. DNA for the CDR3: TGCGCCAGCAGGACAACAGCGAACACCGGGGAGCTGTTTTTT.

This clone has a count of ten or more. The chain carries TRBV7-2 and TRBJ2-7; TRBD1 agrees at 7 bases. Losses at the gene ends were 2 bases for V and 1 base for J; bases not matched to a gene: 2. Germline CDR1 and CDR2: SGHTA and FQGNSA. The CDR3 covers 14 residues. Here the CDR3 DNA reads TGTGCCAGCAGCTTAACAGGGGCGTCCTACGAGCAGTACTTC. Translated: CASSLTGASYEQYF.

The chain employs TRBV11-2 and TRBJ2-7; D not resolved. CDR1 SGHAT and CDR2 FQNNGV come from the germline V gene. The V end was cut by 3 bases, the J end by 6 bases, with 9 bases between. The CDR3 is 12 residues long. Here the CDR3 DNA reads TGTGCCAGCAGCTTGACCTCCGGCGAGCAGTACTTC. This gives the protein CASSLTSGEQYF.

The rearrangement uses TRBV29-1 and TRBJ2-1; D call uncertain. The CDR3 contains 13 residues. CDR1 and CDR2 (germline): SQVTM, ANQGSEA. V lost 4 bases to trimming and J lost 6 bases, with 13 bases between them. CDR3 region: CSVGETMGNEQFF. DNA of the CDR3: TGCAGCGTTGGAGAAACAATGGGCAATGAGCAGTTCTTC.

This clone was recorded a few times. The CDR3: CASRGVRAVVAGGYEQYF. As DNA, the CDR3 is TGTGCCAGTCGAGGTGTCAGGGCCGTTGTAGCGGGAGGATACGAGCAGTACTTC. The V gene is TRBV27, the J gene TRBJ2-7; 10 bases map to TRBD2. The germline CDR1 and CDR2 sequences are MNHEY and SMNVEV (reference sequence). J was trimmed by 4 bases and V by 9 bases; bases with no gene match: 21. The CDR3 loop spans 18 amino acids.

The J gene is TRBJ1-1, the V gene TRBV18; TRBD1 is a possible D gene (5 bases). Germline CDR1 is KGHSH and CDR2 is LQKENI. Trimming shortened V by 3 bases and J by 6 bases, and 14 bases separated the two germline ends. The CDR3 loop spans 14 amino acids. The CDR3 region is CASSPQKGSPEAFF. As DNA, the CDR3 is TGTGCCAGCTCACCGCAGAAGGGGTCCCCTGAAGCTTTCTTT. The variable domain in full, completed from reference TRBV18 and TRBJ1-1, reads NAGVMQNPRHLVRRRGQEARLRCSPMKGHSHVYWYRQLPEEGLKFMVYLQKENIIDESGMPKERFSAEFPKEGPSILRIQQVVRGDSAAYFCASSPQKGSPEAFFGQGTRLTVV.

The chain couples TRBV11-2 to TRBJ2-7, with D possibly matching TRBD2 (5 bases). Germline-derived CDR1 and CDR2 are SGHAT and FQNNGV. CDR3 length equals 15 residues. Trimming shortened V by 5 bases and J by 4 bases, and 18 bases separated the two germline ends. The CDR3 reads CASSPHVGVSYEQYF. CDR3 DNA: TGTGCCAGCAGCCCCCATGTGGGAGTTTCGTACGAGCAGTACTTC.

The gene calls are TRBV30 and TRBJ2-3, with 11 bases aligning to TRBD2. V dropped 5 bases and J dropped 2; count of bases not matched to a gene: 3. Looked up from germline, CDR1 is GTSNPN and CDR2 is SVGIG (reference sequence). The CDR3 sequence is 14 residues long. DNA of the CDR3: TGTGCCTGGGGGACTAGCGGAAACACAGATACGCAGTATTTT. This codes for CAWGTSGNTDTQYF.

This clone was recorded a few times. The chain uses TRBV5-1 and TRBJ2-7; 7 positions match TRBD2. The CDR3 has 14 residues. Germline V gene lookup returns CDR1 SGHRS and CDR2 YFSETQ. After removal of 7 bases from V and 4 bases from J, the junction contained 11 bases not matched to a gene. The CDR3 region has the DNA TGCGCCAGCGGAAAGCGGGATAGAGCGTACGAGCAGTACTTC. Translating it yields CASGKRDRAYEQYF.

In DNA form, the CDR3 reads TGTGCCAGCAGTTTTGCCCCCAGACAACTACATCACACGGGGGACGAGCAGTACTTC. Its protein product is CASSFAPRQLHHTGDEQYF. The chain recombines TRBV28 with TRBJ2-7; D may be TRBD2 (6 bases). The V end was cut by 3 bases, the J end by 5 bases, with 29 bases between. The germline CDR1 and CDR2 sequences are MDHEN and SYDVKM. The CDR3 has 19 residues.

The gene calls are TRBV2 and TRBJ2-3; TRBD2 aligns across 9 bases. CDR3 size: 14 residues. V shed 5 bases and J 5 bases; nucleotides not matched to a gene: 5. Germline values: CDR1 SNHLY, CDR2 FYNNEI. CDR3 DNA sequence: TGTGCCAGCAGTCTAGCGGGACGGGGAGATACGCAGTATTTT. Translated: CASSLAGRGDTQYF.

V gene TRBV19 combines with J gene TRBJ1-1; tentatively, D is TRBD1 (5 bases). Trimming shortened V by 7 bases and J by 4 bases, and 13 bases separated the two germline ends. Germline lookup yields CDR1 LNHDA and CDR2 SQIVND (reference sequence). The CDR3 is made up of 13 amino acids. The CDR3 loop is CASIALGGTEAFF. In DNA form, the CDR3 reads TGTGCCAGTATCGCCCTTGGGGGCACTGAAGCTTTCTTT.

This clone was seen more than once but under ten times. The V and J genes are TRBV5-1 and TRBJ2-3; D is perhaps TRBD1 or TRBD2 (5 bases each). This CDR3 has 14 residues. The V gene's germline CDR1 is SGHRS and CDR2 YFSETQ. V was clipped by 7 bases and J by 3 bases, with 15 bases between them. CDR3 protein: CASGRQTSTDTQYF. The DNA for the CDR3 is TGCGCCAGCGGGAGACAGACCTCTACAGATACGCAGTATTTT. The whole variable domain, remainder taken from reference TRBV5-1 and TRBJ2-3, is KAGVTQTPRYLIKTRGQQVTLSCSPISGHRSVSWYQQTPGQGLQFLFEYFSETQRNKGNFPGRFSGRQFSNSRSEMNVSTLELGDSALYLCASGRQTSTDTQYFGPGTRLTVL.

The genes are TRBV19 and TRBJ2-3; TRBD1 matches at 9 bases. This CDR3 spans 18 amino acids. V trimming: 6 bases; J trimming: 6 bases; junction bases outside the gene matches: 19. Germline V gives CDR1 LNHDA, CDR2 SQIVND (reference sequence). The CDR3 spells CASSLLHSRTGAGDTQYF. The DNA of the CDR3 is TGTGCCAGTAGCCTCTTGCACTCCAGGACAGGGGCAGGGGATACGCAGTATTTT.

CDR3: CASTWDRDQPQHF. The CDR3 DNA reads as TGTGCCAGCACCTGGGACAGGGATCAGCCCCAGCATTTT. J is TRBJ1-5 and V is TRBV28; 9 bases match TRBD1. Germline CDR1 MDHEN, CDR2 SYDVKM. The CDR3 sequence is 13 residues long. V dropped 7 bases and J dropped 5; count of bases not matched to a gene: 3.

This sequence joins TRBV14 and TRBJ1-1; D not resolved. CDR1 is SGHDN and CDR2 is FVKESK in the germline V gene. The CDR3 loop spans 14 amino acids. V was shortened by 3 bases and J by 2 bases, with 10 bases between the two germline ends. CDR3 region: CASSHGGFNTEAFF. The DNA for the CDR3 is TGTGCCAGCAGCCACGGTGGATTCAACACTGAAGCTTTCTTT.

On this clone: It is likely a read error: a sequence one base away is far more abundant. The gene calls are TRBV6-5 and TRBJ2-7, with D possibly being TRBD1 or TRBD2 (6 bases each). Germline CDR1 is MNHEY and CDR2 is SVGAGI. This CDR3 spans 14 amino acids. The V end lost 6 bases, the J end lost 1 base, and 13 bases lay between the germline ends. The CDR3 sequence is CASRRQGGSYEQYF. CDR3 coding DNA: TGTGCCAGCAGGCGTCAAGGGGGGTCCTACGAGCAGTACTTC.

CDR3 sequence: CASSQDSSNTEAFF. The CDR3 DNA is TGTGCCAGCAGCCAGGACAGTTCGAACACTGAAGCTTTCTTT. This chain joins TRBV4-2 and TRBJ1-1, with D maybe TRBD1 (6 bases). Deletions cut 3 bases from V and 1 base from J, with 9 bases between. Germline values: CDR1 LGHNA, CDR2 YNFKEQ. The CDR3 is 14 amino acids.

The sample holds many counts of this clone. This same CDR3 is encoded by further DNA sequences in the sample. The chain links TRBV7-2 to TRBJ2-5; no firm D call. Trimming cost V 6 bases and J 0 bases, with 5 bases left between them. This CDR3 spans 12 amino acids. Germline V gene sequence: CDR1 SGHTA, CDR2 FQGNSA. In DNA form, the CDR3 reads TGTGCCAGCAGTCGGTACCAAGAGACCCAGTACTTC. Its translation: CASSRYQETQYF.

In this sample, this clone turned up a few times. V usage is TRBV6-6 and J usage is TRBJ1-2; D is ambiguous. This CDR3 contains 13 residues. Trimming shortened V by 7 bases and J by 6 bases, and 15 bases separated the two germline ends. CDR1 MNHNY and CDR2 SVGAGI come from the germline V gene (reference sequence). The CDR3 coding sequence is TGTGCCAGCACGGCCCCGGGCGTCCATGGCTACACCTTC. It encodes CASTAPGVHGYTF.

This sequence joins TRBV14 and TRBJ2-3, with TRBD2 identical over 10 bases. Per germline, CDR1 SGHDN and CDR2 FVKESK. The CDR3 loop spans 13 amino acids. V dropped 7 bases and J dropped 8; count of bases not matched to a gene: 6. DNA for the CDR3: TGTGCCAGCAACCTAGCGGGAGACTTTACGCAGTATTTT. This sequence encodes CASNLAGDFTQYF.

This clone was picked up one time. This chain connects TRBV15 to TRBJ2-5; 10 bases match TRBD1. The CDR3 contains 15 residues. The ends lost 5 bases at V and 1 base at J; junction bases unmatched: 4. Germline V gene sequence: CDR1 LNHNV, CDR2 YYDKDF (reference sequence). This chain's CDR3 is CATSQGQGIQETQYF. CDR3 sequence (DNA): TGTGCCACCAGCCAGGGACAGGGGATCCAAGAGACCCAGTACTTC.

The chain combines TRBV5-1 with TRBJ2-1; 8 bases line up with TRBD2. Germline values: CDR1 SGHRS, CDR2 YFSETQ. CDR3 size: 19 residues. Trimming at V came to 0 bases and at J to 6 bases, leaving 17 bases not matched to a gene. The CDR3 region has the DNA TGCGCCAGCAGCTTGGGGGGGCTCGGAGCGGGAGAGTTCGGCAATGAGCAGTTCTTC. Its protein product is CASSLGGLGAGEFGNEQFF.

This clone showed up just a few times. As DNA, the CDR3 is TGTGCCAGCAGCATGGGGACGGCAAGCTCCTACGAGCAGTACTTC. It yields the protein CASSMGTASSYEQYF. V gene TRBV7-6 combines with J gene TRBJ2-7; D may correspond to TRBD1 or TRBD2 (5 bases each). In germline, CDR1 is SGHVS, CDR2 FNYEAQ. The CDR3 contains 15 residues. Trimming removed 5 bases from V and 0 bases from J, with 14 bases in between. Full variable domain (remainder filled in from reference TRBV7-6 and TRBJ2-7): GAGVSQSPRYKVTKRGQDVALRCDPISGHVSLYWYRQALGQGPEFLTYFNYEAQQDKSGLPNDRFSAERPEGSISTLTIQRTEQRDSAMYRCASSMGTASSYEQYFGPGTRLTVT.

The chain joins TRBV25-1 to TRBJ2-5, with 7 positions matching TRBD2. The CDR3 totals 15 residues. Germline V lookup: CDR1 MGHDK, CDR2 SYGVNS. With V trimmed by 1 base and J by 1 base, 3 bases remained unmatched. As DNA, the CDR3 is TGTGCCAGCAGTGAATGGGGGGGAGGCCAAGAGACCCAGTACTTC. It yields the protein CASSEWGGGQETQYF.

The chain carries TRBV6-5 and TRBJ1-5; a possible D gene is TRBD1 (6 bases). The CDR3 is 14 amino acids. Germline V gives CDR1 MNHEY, CDR2 SVGAGI. Between the trimmed V and J ends, which lost 6 bases and 5 bases, there was a span of 14 bases. CDR3 protein: CASSWDNLHQPQHF. The CDR3 nucleotides read TGTGCCAGCAGCTGGGACAATCTACATCAGCCCCAGCATTTT.

Only one count was recorded for this clone. The chain has TRBV6-5 and TRBJ1-1; tentative D call: TRBD1 (6 bases). Trimming took 0 bases from V and 1 from J, leaving 9 bases between them. The CDR3 is 15 residues long. Looked up from germline, CDR1 is MNHEY and CDR2 is SVGAGI. CDR3 coding DNA: TGTGCCAGCAGTTACTCATTACAGGGGAACACTGAAGCTTTCTTT. Its protein is CASSYSLQGNTEAFF.

This clone was picked up a small number of times. This chain links TRBV7-3 with TRBJ2-7; TRBD1 agrees at 9 bases. This CDR3 is 13 amino acids long. J was trimmed by 4 bases and V by 5 bases; bases with no gene match: 3. Per the germline V gene, CDR1 is SGHTA and CDR2 is FQGTGA. CDR3 nucleotides: TGTGCCAGCAGCCCAGACAGGGGGTACGAGCAGTACTTC. This encodes CASSPDRGYEQYF.